The 23 T cell receptor beta chains below all came from one sample that was sequenced in a study of T cells in Graves' hyperthyroidism and ophthalmopathy. The TCR beta CDR3 regions underwent amplification using RNA transcripts as the source. The TCR CDR3 was amplified in a first-round RT-PCR using the HTBI primer set. TCRdb called the multiplex PCR reads again in MiXCR, with one record for every CDR3 protein. The sample contains 300,000 to 450,000 distinct CDR3 sequences, about 14% of which appear only once. Sequencing was done on a sample of blood. All receptors come from a woman aged 55 to 70 with Graves' hyperthyroidism.

This clonotype was seen repeatedly, ten times or more. The V call is TRBV5-1, the J call TRBJ1-3; possible D gene TRBD1, 5 bases. CDR1 SGHRS and CDR2 YFSETQ come from the germline V gene. V lost 4 bases to trimming and J lost 0 bases, with 11 bases between them. This CDR3 contains 15 residues. Written as DNA, the CDR3 is TGCGCCAGCAGCCCGGGGACGACCTCTGGAAACACCATATATTTT. It is translated as CASSPGTTSGNTIYF. Together with reference TRBV5-1 and TRBJ1-3, the CDR3 gives the full variable domain: KAGVTQTPRYLIKTRGQQVTLSCSPISGHRSVSWYQQTPGQGLQFLFEYFSETQRNKGNFPGRFSGRQFSNSRSEMNVSTLELGDSALYLCASSPGTTSGNTIYFGEGSWLTVV.

There are many counts of this clonotype. V and J are TRBV6-1 and TRBJ1-1; D is possibly TRBD1 (6 bases). Trimming stripped 6 bases from V and 6 bases from J, with 14 bases between. This CDR3 spans 13 amino acids. Germline V gene data show CDR1 as MNHNS and CDR2 as SASEGT. The CDR3 DNA sequence: TGTGCCAGCAGATTACAGGGAACCCCTGAAGCTTTCTTT. This translates into CASRLQGTPEAFF.

This clonotype was counted ten times or more. This chain joins TRBV11-3 and TRBJ2-1, with D perhaps matching TRBD1 or TRBD2 (5 bases each). Germline CDR1 and CDR2: SGHNT and YENEEA. The CDR3 consists of 18 residues. Trimming took 0 bases from V and 0 from J, leaving 15 bases between them. This CDR3 reads CASSLDLGATSSYNEQFF. CDR3 coding DNA: TGTGCCAGCAGCTTAGATCTTGGGGCAACTAGCTCCTACAATGAGCAGTTCTTC.

This clonotype was recorded a few times. This chain links TRBV6-1 with TRBJ1-2; D not resolved. CDR1 and CDR2 (germline): MNHNS, SASEGT. The CDR3 spans 15 residues. V was trimmed by 5 bases and J by 0 bases, leaving 13 bases between them. CDR3 sequence (DNA): TGTGCCAGCAGTAGATCATCGGAAGCTAACTATGGCTACACCTTC. Its translation: CASSRSSEANYGYTF.

The chain uses TRBV20-1 and TRBJ2-1; the match to TRBD2 covers 11 bases. Germline CDR1 is DFQATT and CDR2 is SNEGSKA (reference sequence). CDR3 length: 14 amino acids. The CDR3 DNA is TGCACCCTTGTAGCGGGAGGGCCGGCCAATGAGCAGTTCTTC. Residues: CTLVAGGPANEQFF.

This clonotype has at least ten counts. The chain links TRBV6-2 or TRBV6-3 to TRBJ1-4; no reliable D call. The CDR3 is 13 residues long. Germline lookup yields CDR1 MNHEY and CDR2 SVGEGT. V was cut by 2 bases and J by 7 bases, with 8 bases left in between. The CDR3 spells CASSYGGGEKLFF. CDR3 nucleotide sequence: TGTGCCAGCAGTTACGGTGGCGGTGAAAAACTGTTTTTT.

This clonotype has at least ten counts. The chain combines TRBV3-1 with TRBJ1-1, with TRBD1 as a possible D gene (6 bases). This CDR3 is built from 14 residues. Germline loops: CDR1 LGHDT, CDR2 YNNKEL (reference sequence). Trimming took 11 bases from V and 5 from J, leaving 21 bases between them. The DNA for the CDR3 is TGTGCCGCGAGCCCCCGGGGGGCGGGGACTGAAGCTTTCTTT. Residues: CAASPRGAGTEAFF.

Many counts were recorded for this clonotype. J is TRBJ2-7 and V is TRBV29-1; the D is unclear. CDR1 and CDR2 from the germline V gene are SQVTM and ANQGSEA. Trimming shortened V by 6 bases and J by 0 bases, and 9 bases separated the two germline ends. There are 12 residues in the CDR3. The CDR3 region is CSVSGPSYEQYF. The CDR3 nucleotides read TGCAGCGTGTCCGGGCCCTCCTACGAGCAGTACTTC.

This clonotype was counted many times. The V and J genes are TRBV3-1 and TRBJ1-1; TRBD1 is a possible D gene (6 bases). Deletions cut 1 base from V and 4 bases from J, with 16 bases between. Germline CDR1 and CDR2: LGHDT and YNNKEL (reference sequence). This CDR3 has 16 amino acids. CDR3 bases: TGTGCCAGCAGCCAAGTATCAGGGGTTTTCGGCACTGAAGCTTTCTTT. Protein sequence: CASSQVSGVFGTEAFF.

The chain employs TRBV29-1 and TRBJ2-7; 9 bases are shared with TRBD1. Per germline, CDR1 SQVTM and CDR2 ANQGSEA. This CDR3 spans 15 amino acids. Unmatched junction bases numbered 14, after V lost 5 bases and J lost 6 bases. This CDR3 is CSVRDRWGQGFEQYF. The CDR3 nucleotides read TGCAGCGTTCGGGATAGGTGGGGACAGGGATTCGAGCAGTACTTC.

The V and J genes are TRBV6-5 and TRBJ2-5; no clear D. V was clipped by 0 bases and J by 8 bases, with 22 bases between them. The CDR3 loop spans 17 amino acids. The germline CDR1 and CDR2 sequences are MNHEY and SVGAGI. As DNA, the CDR3 is TGTGCCAGCAGTTACTCGAAGTCAATGCTTTACCTGGGAACCCAGTACTTC. The encoded protein is CASSYSKSMLYLGTQYF.

This clonotype was counted at least ten times. This chain links TRBV30 with TRBJ2-5; TRBD1 or TRBD2 may be the D gene (6 bases each). The CDR3 loop spans 17 amino acids. Per the germline V gene, CDR1 is GTSNPN and CDR2 is SVGIG (reference sequence). Between the trimmed V and J ends, which lost 5 bases and 1 base, there was a span of 23 bases. CDR3 sequence: CAWLPIDRLAVQETQYF. As DNA, the CDR3 is TGTGCCTGGTTGCCTATCGACAGGTTAGCGGTCCAAGAGACCCAGTACTTC. The complete variable domain, with remaining parts taken from reference TRBV30 and TRBJ2-5, reads SQTIHQWPATLVQPVGSPLSLECTVEGTSNPNLYWYRQAAGRGLQLLFYSVGIGQISSEVPQNLSASRPQDRQFILSSKKLLLSDSGFYLCAWLPIDRLAVQETQYFGPGTRLLVL.

This clonotype was found many times. This chain links TRBV11-1 with TRBJ1-1; D unresolved. The germline gives CDR1 SGHAT, CDR2 FQDESV (reference sequence). The V end was cut by 5 bases, the J end by 3 bases, with 19 bases between. The CDR3 contains 16 residues. The CDR3: CASSPPRVQSHTEAFF. For the CDR3, the DNA is TGTGCCAGCAGCCCACCTCGAGTCCAAAGTCACACTGAAGCTTTCTTT. Based on the CDR3 plus reference TRBV11-1 and TRBJ1-1, the full variable domain is EAEVAQSPRYKITEKSQAVAFWCDPISGHATLYWYRQILGQGPELLVQFQDESVVDDSQLPKDRFSAERLKGVDSTLKIQPAELGDSAMYLCASSPPRVQSHTEAFFGQGTRLTVV.

CDR3 sequence (DNA): TGTGCCAGCACCATAGGCTCCTACGAGCAGTACTTC. This codes for CASTIGSYEQYF. The genes are TRBV7-9 and TRBJ2-7; no clear D gene. This CDR3 is built from 12 residues. The V end lost 7 bases, the J end lost 0 bases, and 7 bases lay between the germline ends. CDR1 and CDR2 from the germline V gene are SEHNR and FQNEAQ (reference sequence). The whole variable domain, remainder taken from reference TRBV7-9 and TRBJ2-7, is DTGVSQNPRHKITKRGQNVTFRCDPISEHNRLYWYRQTLGQGPEFLTYFQNEAQLEKSRLLSDRFSAERPKGSFSTLEIQRTEQGDSAMYLCASTIGSYEQYFGPGTRLTVT.

V gene TRBV19 combines with J gene TRBJ2-7; D not resolved. Trimming cost V 2 bases and J 5 bases, with 16 bases left between them. CDR1 and CDR2 from the germline V gene are LNHDA and SQIVND (reference sequence). CDR3 length: 15 amino acids. The CDR3 protein is CASSIKDRPLHEQYF. CDR3 coding DNA: TGTGCCAGTAGTATAAAGGATCGTCCTTTACACGAGCAGTACTTC.

The table lists this clonotype with many counts. The chain employs TRBV20-1 and TRBJ2-3, with 7 bases matching TRBD2. Losses at the gene ends were 0 bases for V and 3 bases for J; bases not matched to a gene: 9. Germline-derived CDR1 and CDR2 are DFQATT and SNEGSKA (reference sequence). This CDR3 has 16 residues. CDR3 DNA: TGCAGTGCTAGAGATTATCGGAGCGGGGTAACAGATACGCAGTATTTT. This codes for CSARDYRSGVTDTQYF.

The rearrangement uses TRBV20-1 and TRBJ1-6; no firm D call. This CDR3 is 14 amino acids long. CDR1 DFQATT and CDR2 SNEGSKA come from the germline V gene (reference sequence). V lost 0 bases, J lost 5 bases, and 8 bases lay in between. The DNA for the CDR3 is TGCAGTGCTAGAGAGAGTATCAATAATTCACCCCTCCACTTT. It codes for CSARESINNSPLHF.

A word on this clonotype: Possible read error: a much larger clone is one base away. The chain uses TRBV27 and TRBJ2-4, with D possibly being TRBD1 or TRBD2 (5 bases each). Germline values: CDR1 MNHEY, CDR2 SMNVEV (reference sequence). The CDR3 spans 15 residues. This CDR3 is CASSSGLNWGNIRYF. CDR3 nucleotide sequence: TGTGCCAGCAGTTCTGGTCTGAACTGGGGGAACATTCGGTACTTC.

The chain combines TRBV9 with TRBJ2-7; D gene unclear. Trimming left V 0 bases short and J 0 bases short, with 4 bases between. CDR3 length: 13 amino acids. Germline V gives CDR1 SGDLS, CDR2 YYNGEE. The CDR3 region is CASSVASSYEQYF. The DNA for the CDR3 is TGTGCCAGCAGCGTAGCCAGCTCCTACGAGCAGTACTTC.

The V and J genes are TRBV12-5 and TRBJ1-1, with a possible D match to TRBD1 (5 bases). V shed 0 bases and J shed 14 bases, with 10 bases lying between them. The germline gives CDR1 LGHNT, CDR2 FRNRAP. The CDR3 is 11 amino acids. The CDR3: CASGLVTPGFF. The CDR3 DNA reads as TGTGCTAGTGGTTTGGTGACACCAGGGTTCTTT.

This clonotype came up many times. The rearrangement joins TRBV28 to TRBJ2-6, with 14 positions matching TRBD2. The germline gives CDR1 MDHEN, CDR2 SYDVKM. The CDR3 spans 18 residues. V trimming: 2 bases; J trimming: 4 bases; junction bases outside the gene matches: 4. CDR3 sequence reads: CASSLGLAGGEGANVLTF. The CDR3 nucleotides are TGTGCCAGCAGTTTAGGACTAGCGGGAGGAGAAGGGGCCAACGTCCTGACTTTC.

This clonotype showed up many times. The chain has TRBV7-9 and TRBJ2-7; D is unclear. The V gene's germline CDR1 is SEHNR and CDR2 FQNEAQ (reference sequence). Deletions cut 8 bases from V and 3 bases from J, with 14 bases between. This CDR3 comprises 13 residues. The CDR3 sequence is CASRSEISYEQYF. In DNA form, the CDR3 reads TGTGCCAGCCGAAGCGAGATTAGCTACGAGCAGTACTTC.

CDR3 amino acids: CAIGTDGQPQHF. CDR3 sequence (DNA): TGTGCCATTGGGACAGATGGGCAGCCCCAGCATTTT. The chain recombines TRBV10-3 with TRBJ1-5, with TRBD1 identical over 7 bases. The germline V gene has CDR1 ENHRY and CDR2 SYGVKD. J gave up 7 bases and V 9 bases, and 6 bases lay outside the gene matches. The CDR3 extends over 12 amino acids.